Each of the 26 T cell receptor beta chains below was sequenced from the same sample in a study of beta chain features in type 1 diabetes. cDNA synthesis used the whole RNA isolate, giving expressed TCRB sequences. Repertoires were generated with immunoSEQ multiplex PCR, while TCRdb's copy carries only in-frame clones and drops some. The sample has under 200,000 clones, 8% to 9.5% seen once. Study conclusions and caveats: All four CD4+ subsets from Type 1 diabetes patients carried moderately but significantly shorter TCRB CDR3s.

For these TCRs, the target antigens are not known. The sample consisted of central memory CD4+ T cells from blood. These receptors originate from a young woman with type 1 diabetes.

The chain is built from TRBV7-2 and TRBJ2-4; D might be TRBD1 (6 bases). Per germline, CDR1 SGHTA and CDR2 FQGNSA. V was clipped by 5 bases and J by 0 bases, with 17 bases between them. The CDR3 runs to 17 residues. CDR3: CASSQTPGDLAKNIQYF. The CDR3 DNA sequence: TGTGCCAGCAGCCAAACTCCAGGGGACCTAGCCAAAAACATTCAGTACTTC.

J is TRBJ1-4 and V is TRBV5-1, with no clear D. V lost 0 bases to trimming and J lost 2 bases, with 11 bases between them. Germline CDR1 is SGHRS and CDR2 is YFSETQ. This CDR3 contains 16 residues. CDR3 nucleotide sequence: TGCGCCAGCAGCTTGGGAGGGTTTTCGACTAATGAAAAACTGTTTTTT. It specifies CASSLGGFSTNEKLFF.

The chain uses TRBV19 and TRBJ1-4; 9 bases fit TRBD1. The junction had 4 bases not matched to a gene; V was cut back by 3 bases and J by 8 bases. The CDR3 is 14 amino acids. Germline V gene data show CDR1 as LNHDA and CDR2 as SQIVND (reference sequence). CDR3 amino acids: CASSMAGTGEKLFF. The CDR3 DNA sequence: TGTGCCAGTAGTATGGCTGGGACAGGGGAAAAACTGTTTTTT.

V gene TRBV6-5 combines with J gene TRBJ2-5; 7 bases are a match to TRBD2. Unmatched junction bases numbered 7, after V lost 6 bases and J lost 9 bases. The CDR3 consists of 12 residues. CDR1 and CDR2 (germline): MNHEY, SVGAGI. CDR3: CASRGTGGAQYF. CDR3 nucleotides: TGTGCCAGCAGGGGGACTGGGGGGGCCCAGTACTTC.

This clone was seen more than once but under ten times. This CDR3 reads CSVVGVRDSSYEQYF. The CDR3 DNA reads TGCAGCGTTGTAGGGGTCCGGGACTCCTCCTACGAGCAGTACTTC. The V gene is TRBV29-1, the J gene TRBJ2-7, with D perhaps TRBD2 (6 bases). The V end was cut by 4 bases, the J end by 0 bases, with 16 bases between. The CDR3 runs 15 residues. Germline CDR1 is SQVTM and CDR2 is ANQGSEA.

The CDR3 nucleotides are TGCGCCAGCAGCCATGGCCAAAACAATGAGCAGTTCTTC. As protein: CASSHGQNNEQFF. The chain is built from TRBV4-3 and TRBJ2-1; the D is unclear. The germline gives CDR1 LGHNA, CDR2 YSLEER. This CDR3 has 13 amino acids. V was shortened by 3 bases and J by 5 bases, with 8 bases between the two germline ends.

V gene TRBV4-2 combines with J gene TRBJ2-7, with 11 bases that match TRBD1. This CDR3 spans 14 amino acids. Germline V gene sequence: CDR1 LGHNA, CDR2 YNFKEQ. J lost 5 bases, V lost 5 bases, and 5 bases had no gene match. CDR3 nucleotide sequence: TGTGCCAGCAGCGGACGGGGACAGGGGGACGAGCAGTACTTC. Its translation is CASSGRGQGDEQYF.

The chain's CDR3 is CASRPLDRDFHEQYF. CDR3 nucleotide sequence: TGTGCCAGCAGACCGTTGGACAGGGATTTCCACGAGCAGTACTTC. The V call is TRBV28, the J call TRBJ2-7, with 8 bases aligning to TRBD1. This CDR3 comprises 15 residues. With 6 bases clipped from V and 5 bases from J, the junction kept 12 bases outside the gene matches. Looked up from germline, CDR1 is MDHEN and CDR2 is SYDVKM.

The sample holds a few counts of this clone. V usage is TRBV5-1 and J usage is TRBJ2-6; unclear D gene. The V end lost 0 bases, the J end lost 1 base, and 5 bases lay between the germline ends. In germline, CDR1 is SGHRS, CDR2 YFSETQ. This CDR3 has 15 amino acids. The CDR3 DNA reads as TGCGCCAGCAGCTTGGCGCGGTCTGGGGCCAACGTCCTGACTTTC. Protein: CASSLARSGANVLTF.

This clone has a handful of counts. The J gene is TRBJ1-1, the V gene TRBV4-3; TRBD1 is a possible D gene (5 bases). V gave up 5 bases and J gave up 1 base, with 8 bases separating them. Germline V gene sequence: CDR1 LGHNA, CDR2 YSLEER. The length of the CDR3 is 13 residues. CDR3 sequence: CASSTGQNTEAFF. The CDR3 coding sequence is TGCGCCAGCAGCACAGGACAGAACACTGAAGCTTTCTTT.

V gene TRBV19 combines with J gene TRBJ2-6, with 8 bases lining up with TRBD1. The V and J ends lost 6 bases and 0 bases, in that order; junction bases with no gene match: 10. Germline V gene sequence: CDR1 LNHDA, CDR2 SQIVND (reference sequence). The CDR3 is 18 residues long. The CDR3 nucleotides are TGTGCCAGTAGGGGAGGACAGGGACCTTTCTCTGGGGCCAACGTCCTGACTTTC. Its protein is CASRGGQGPFSGANVLTF.

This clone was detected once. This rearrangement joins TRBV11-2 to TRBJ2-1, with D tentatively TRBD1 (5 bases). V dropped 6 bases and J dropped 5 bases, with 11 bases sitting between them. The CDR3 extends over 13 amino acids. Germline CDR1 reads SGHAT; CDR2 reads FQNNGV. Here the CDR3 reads CASSHDRDNEQFF. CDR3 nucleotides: TGTGCCAGCAGTCACGACAGAGACAATGAGCAGTTCTTC. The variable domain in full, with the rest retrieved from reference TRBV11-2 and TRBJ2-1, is EAGVAQSPRYKIIEKRQSVAFWCNPISGHATLYWYQQILGQGPKLLIQFQNNGVVDDSQLPKDRFSAERLKGVDSTLKIQPAKLEDSAVYLCASSHDRDNEQFFGPGTRLTVL.

This chain's CDR3 is CASSLRAGGGSYNEQFF. For the CDR3, the DNA is TGTGCCAGCAGTTTACGGGCAGGGGGAGGCTCCTACAATGAGCAGTTCTTC. The chain combines TRBV28 with TRBJ2-1, with a tentative D call TRBD1 (7 bases). Germline loops: CDR1 MDHEN, CDR2 SYDVKM. The V gene lost 2 bases and the J gene lost 0 bases, with 14 bases spanning the gap. The CDR3 runs 17 residues.

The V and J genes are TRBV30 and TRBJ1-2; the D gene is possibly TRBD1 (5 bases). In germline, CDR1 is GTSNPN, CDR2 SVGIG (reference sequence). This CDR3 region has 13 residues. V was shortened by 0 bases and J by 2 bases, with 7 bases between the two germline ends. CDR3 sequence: CAWSVKGNYGYTF. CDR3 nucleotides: TGTGCCTGGAGTGTAAAGGGGAACTATGGCTACACCTTC. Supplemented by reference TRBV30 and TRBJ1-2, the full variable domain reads SQTIHQWPATLVQPVGSPLSLECTVEGTSNPNLYWYRQAAGRGLQLLFYSVGIGQISSEVPQNLSASRPQDRQFILSSKKLLLSDSGFYLCAWSVKGNYGYTFGSGTRLTVV.

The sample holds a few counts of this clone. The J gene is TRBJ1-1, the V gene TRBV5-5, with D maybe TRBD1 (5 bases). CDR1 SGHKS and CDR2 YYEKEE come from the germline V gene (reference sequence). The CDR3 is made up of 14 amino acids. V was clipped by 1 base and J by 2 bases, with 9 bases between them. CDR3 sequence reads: CASSLTGFNTEAFF. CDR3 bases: TGTGCCAGCAGCTTGACAGGTTTCAACACTGAAGCTTTCTTT.

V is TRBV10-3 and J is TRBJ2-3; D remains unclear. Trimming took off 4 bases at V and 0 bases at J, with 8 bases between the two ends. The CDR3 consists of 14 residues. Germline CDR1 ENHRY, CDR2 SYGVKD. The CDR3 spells CAISVAASTDTQYF. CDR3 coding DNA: TGTGCCATCAGTGTTGCGGCTAGCACAGATACGCAGTATTTT.

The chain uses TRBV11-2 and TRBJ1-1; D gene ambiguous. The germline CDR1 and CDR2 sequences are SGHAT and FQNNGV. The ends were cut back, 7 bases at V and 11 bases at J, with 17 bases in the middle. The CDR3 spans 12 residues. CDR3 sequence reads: CASTQPVGEAFF. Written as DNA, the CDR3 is TGTGCCAGCACCCAACCCGTCGGGGAGGCTTTCTTT.

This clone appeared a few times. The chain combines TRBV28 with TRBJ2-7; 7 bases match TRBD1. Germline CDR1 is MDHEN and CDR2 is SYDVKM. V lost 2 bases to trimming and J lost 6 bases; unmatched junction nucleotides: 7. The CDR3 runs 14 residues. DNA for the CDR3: TGTGCCAGCAGTTTACCCCACAGGGGAAGCGAGCAGTACTTC. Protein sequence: CASSLPHRGSEQYF.

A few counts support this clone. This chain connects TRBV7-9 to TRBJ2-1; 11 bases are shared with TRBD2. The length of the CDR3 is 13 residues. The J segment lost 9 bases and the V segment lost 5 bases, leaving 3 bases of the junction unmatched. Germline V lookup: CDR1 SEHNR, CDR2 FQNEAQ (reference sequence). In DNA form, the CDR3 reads TGTGCCAGCAGCGCTAGCGGGAGGTCTGAGCAGTTCTTC. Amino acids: CASSASGRSEQFF.

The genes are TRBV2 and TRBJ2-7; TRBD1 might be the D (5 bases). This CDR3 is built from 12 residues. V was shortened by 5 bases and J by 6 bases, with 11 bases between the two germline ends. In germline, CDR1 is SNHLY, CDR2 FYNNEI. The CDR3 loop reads CASSPAGLEQYF. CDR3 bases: TGTGCCAGCAGTCCAGCAGGGCTCGAGCAGTACTTC.

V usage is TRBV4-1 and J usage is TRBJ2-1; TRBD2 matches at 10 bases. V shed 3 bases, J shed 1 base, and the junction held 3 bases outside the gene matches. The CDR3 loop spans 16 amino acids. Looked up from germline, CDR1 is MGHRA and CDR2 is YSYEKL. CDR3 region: CASSHQAGGSYNEQFF. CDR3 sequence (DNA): TGCGCCAGCAGCCACCAAGCGGGAGGGTCCTACAATGAGCAGTTCTTC.

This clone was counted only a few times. CDR3 sequence: CASSGGTVTWGTEAFF. Here the CDR3 DNA reads TGTGCCAGCTCAGGGGGGACAGTCACCTGGGGCACTGAAGCTTTCTTT. The genes are TRBV18 and TRBJ1-1, with 7 bases identical to TRBD1. The CDR3 loop spans 16 amino acids. Germline CDR1 KGHSH, CDR2 LQKENI. J was trimmed by 4 bases and V by 5 bases; bases with no gene match: 13.

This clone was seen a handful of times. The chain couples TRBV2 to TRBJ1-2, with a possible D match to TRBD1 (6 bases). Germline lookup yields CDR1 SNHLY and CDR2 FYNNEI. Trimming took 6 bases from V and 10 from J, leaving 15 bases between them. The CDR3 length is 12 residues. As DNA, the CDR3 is TGTGCCAGCAGCGGGGGGGCTCGGATCTACACCTTC. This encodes CASSGGARIYTF.

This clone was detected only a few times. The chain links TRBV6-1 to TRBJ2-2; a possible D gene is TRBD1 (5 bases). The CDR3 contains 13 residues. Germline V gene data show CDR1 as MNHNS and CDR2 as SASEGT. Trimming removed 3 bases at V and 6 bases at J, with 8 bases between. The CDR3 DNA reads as TGTGCCAGCAGTGACAGGGTTCCCGGGGAGCTGTTTTTT. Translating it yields CASSDRVPGELFF.

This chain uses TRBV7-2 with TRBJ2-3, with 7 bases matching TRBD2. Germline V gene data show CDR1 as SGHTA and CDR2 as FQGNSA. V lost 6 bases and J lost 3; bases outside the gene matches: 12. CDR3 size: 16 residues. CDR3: CASRRAAGWSTDTQYF. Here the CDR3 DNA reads TGTGCCAGCAGGAGGGCAGCGGGATGGTCGACAGATACGCAGTATTTT.

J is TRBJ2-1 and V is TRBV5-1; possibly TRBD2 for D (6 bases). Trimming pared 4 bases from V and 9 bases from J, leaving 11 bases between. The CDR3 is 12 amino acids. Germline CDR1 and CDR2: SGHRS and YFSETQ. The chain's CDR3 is CASSGDWGEQFF. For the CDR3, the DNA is TGCGCCAGCAGCGGGGACTGGGGTGAGCAGTTCTTC. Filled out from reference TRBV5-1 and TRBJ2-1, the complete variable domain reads KAGVTQTPRYLIKTRGQQVTLSCSPISGHRSVSWYQQTPGQGLQFLFEYFSETQRNKGNFPGRFSGRQFSNSRSEMNVSTLELGDSALYLCASSGDWGEQFFGPGTRLTVL.